This T cell receptor (beta chain) stems from a study of cytomegalovirus exposure and HLA in healthy donors. Researchers ran the PCR with 60 Vbeta and 13 Jbeta primers. Here immunoSEQ multiplex PCR was the method, and the copy in TCRdb shows in-frame clones only, minus some. There are about 100,000 clones in the sample; about 75% occur only once, and roughly 7% lies in the top ten. The material sequenced was PBMCs. This clonotype was obtained from a man in his forties in good health and CMV-seropositive.

The CDR3 here is CASSTIGLAGADTQYF. Written as DNA, the CDR3 is TGTGCCAGCAGCACGATTGGACTAGCGGGAGCAGATACGCAGTATTTT. The genes are TRBV11-2 and TRBJ2-3, with 13 bases that match TRBD2. Trimming removed 5 bases from V and 4 bases from J; junction bases left unmatched: 6. Per germline, CDR1 SGHAT and CDR2 FQNNGV. CDR3 length: 16 amino acids.